The source of this T cell receptor (beta chain) is a study of OX40 agonist ivuxolimab in advanced cancers. Using immunoSEQ multiplex PCR, the repertoire was profiled, and TCRdb retains in-frame clones only, with some absent. The table includes 50,000 to 70,000 clones, around 81% detected once. Trimming took off 0 bases at V and 7 bases at J, with 10 bases between the two ends. The CDR3 sequence is 14 residues long. The V gene's germline CDR1 is SGDLS and CDR2 YYNGEE. The receptor was derived from an adult with an advanced solid tumor such as melanoma, head and neck, liver or kidney cancer. V gene TRBV9 combines with J gene TRBJ2-2; D is perhaps TRBD1 (5 bases). Sample: CD4+ or CD8+ T cells sorted from blood, taken in a trial of the OX40 agonist ivuxolimab. CDR3 nucleotides: TGTGCCAGCAGCGTAGCTCAGGGTTTCGGGGAGCTGTTTTTT. Translating it yields CASSVAQGFGELFF. Looking up the rest from reference TRBV9 and TRBJ2-2 gives the full variable domain: DSGVTQTPKHLITATGQRVTLRCSPRSGDLSVYWYQQSLDQGLQFLIQYYNGEERAKGNILERFSAQQFPDLHSELNLSSLELGDSALYFCASSVAQGFGELFFGEGSRLTVL.